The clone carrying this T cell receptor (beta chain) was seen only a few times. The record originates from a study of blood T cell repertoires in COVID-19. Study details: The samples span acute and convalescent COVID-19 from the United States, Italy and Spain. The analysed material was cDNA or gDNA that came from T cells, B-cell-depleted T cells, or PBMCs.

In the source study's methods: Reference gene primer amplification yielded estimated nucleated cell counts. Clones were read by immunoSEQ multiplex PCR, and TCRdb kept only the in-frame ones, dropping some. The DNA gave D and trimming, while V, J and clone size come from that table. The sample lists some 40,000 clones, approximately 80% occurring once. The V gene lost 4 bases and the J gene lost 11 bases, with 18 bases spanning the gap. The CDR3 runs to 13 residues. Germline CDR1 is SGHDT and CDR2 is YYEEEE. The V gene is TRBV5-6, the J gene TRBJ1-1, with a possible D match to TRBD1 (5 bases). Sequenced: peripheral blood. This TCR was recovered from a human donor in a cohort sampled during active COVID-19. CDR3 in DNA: TGTGCCAGCAGCCGGGGACGGGTGGCGGGGGCTTTCTTT. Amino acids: CASSRGRVAGAFF.